The 13 T cell receptor beta chains below were found in one sample sequenced in a study of regulatory T cells in long-lasting Graves disease. Indicated time point: persistent/refractory GD, antithyroid drugs over 5 years with positive TRAb. Following extraction of RNA from PBMCs, that RNA was used to make the TCR library. According to the study, TCR beta libraries were built with iRepertoire HTBI primers and CDR3-region Arm-PCR. MiXCR, run by TCRdb on the multiplex PCR reads, gives a single entry per CDR3 protein. The data show 400,000 or so distinct CDR3 sequences, less than 25% seen once. The material was peripheral blood mononuclear cells (PBMCs), obtained when the disease was refractory, from a patient treated with antithyroid drugs. The receptors derive from a female donor with Graves disease.

The sample holds many counts of this clonotype. This chain uses TRBV20-1 with TRBJ1-1; D might be TRBD1 (6 bases). The CDR3 is made up of 12 amino acids. The germline V and J ends were trimmed by 6 bases and 8 bases, with 16 bases remaining between them. Per the germline V gene, CDR1 is DFQATT and CDR2 is SNEGSKA (reference sequence). The CDR3 DNA follows: TGCAGTGCCCCAATGACAGGCAGGGAAGCTTTCTTT. This sequence encodes CSAPMTGREAFF.

Many counts were recorded for this clonotype. The chain combines TRBV12-3 or TRBV12-4 with TRBJ2-4; D is ambiguous. Trimming removed 7 bases at V and 0 bases at J, with 10 bases between. The CDR3 sequence is 14 residues long. CDR3 sequence reads: CASTDGPAKNIQYF. CDR3 DNA sequence: TGTGCCAGCACGGACGGGCCAGCCAAAAACATTCAGTACTTC.

The J gene is TRBJ1-2, the V gene TRBV5-4; D may be TRBD1 (6 bases). This CDR3 has 12 amino acids. The V gene lost 1 base and the J gene lost 6 bases, with 7 bases spanning the gap. Germline CDR1 is SGHNT and CDR2 is YYREEE (reference sequence). Here the CDR3 DNA reads TGTGCCAGCAGCTTGCGGACAGATGGCTACACCTTC. Translated, it gives CASSLRTDGYTF.

This clonotype was picked up many times. J is TRBJ1-2 and V is TRBV10-3; 10 bases line up with TRBD1. CDR1 is ENHRY, CDR2 SYGVKD, per germline. The ends lost 4 bases at V and 4 bases at J; junction bases unmatched: 0. The CDR3 is made up of 13 amino acids. CDR3 loop: CAISGTGGYGYTF. In nucleotides, the CDR3 is TGTGCCATCAGTGGGACAGGGGGCTATGGCTACACCTTC.

At least ten counts were recorded for this clonotype. The chain links TRBV28 to TRBJ2-5; D possibly uses TRBD1 or TRBD2 (6 bases each). With 6 bases removed from V and 4 bases from J, the gap between germline ends came to 15 bases. The germline V gene has CDR1 MDHEN and CDR2 SYDVKM. The CDR3 length is 14 residues. The CDR3 protein is CASSLEQGGETQYF. For the CDR3, the DNA is TGTGCCAGCAGCTTAGAACAGGGAGGAGAGACCCAGTACTTC.

This chain uses TRBV20-1 with TRBJ2-7; D is uncertain. The CDR3 spans 13 residues. Per germline, CDR1 DFQATT and CDR2 SNEGSKA (reference sequence). V dropped 6 bases and J dropped 1 base, with 13 bases sitting between them. The CDR3 nucleotides are TGCAGTGCAGCAGAAGTGGGATCCTACGAGCAGTACTTC. This sequence encodes CSAAEVGSYEQYF.

This clonotype was recorded many times. This sequence joins TRBV6-5 and TRBJ2-5; the D gene is possibly TRBD2 (5 bases). There are 16 residues in the CDR3. With 0 bases removed from V and 3 bases from J, the gap between germline ends came to 14 bases. Germline assignment: CDR1 MNHEY and CDR2 SVGAGI. The CDR3 bases are TGTGCCAGCAGTTACTCCGAACTAGTTTTTGAAGAGACCCAGTACTTC. This encodes CASSYSELVFEETQYF.

At least ten counts were recorded for this clonotype. The genes are TRBV20-1 and TRBJ2-7, with D maybe TRBD2 (5 bases). The V end lost 1 base, the J end lost 4 bases, and 5 bases lay between the germline ends. The CDR3 is made up of 11 amino acids. Germline CDR1 is DFQATT and CDR2 is SNEGSKA (reference sequence). The CDR3 nucleotides read TGCAGTGCTAGAGGGACTTACGAGCAGTACTTC. Protein product: CSARGTYEQYF.

The CDR3 loop is CASSLRGYRGYTF. In DNA form, the CDR3 reads TGTGCCAGCAGTTTGAGGGGGTACCGCGGCTACACCTTC. This sequence joins TRBV28 and TRBJ1-2, with D perhaps matching TRBD1 (6 bases). In germline, CDR1 is MDHEN, CDR2 SYDVKM. Trimming left V 3 bases short and J 8 bases short, with 13 bases between. The CDR3 extends over 13 amino acids.

V gene TRBV27 combines with J gene TRBJ1-5, with D unresolved. From germline, CDR1 is MNHEY and CDR2 SMNVEV (reference sequence). V was cut by 3 bases and J by 4 bases, with 16 bases left in between. This CDR3 contains 16 residues. This CDR3 reads CASSFPPQAGNQPQHF. The CDR3 DNA reads as TGTGCCAGCAGTTTCCCGCCTCAAGCTGGGAATCAGCCCCAGCATTTT.

This clonotype was picked up a small number of times. The chain couples TRBV15 to TRBJ1-1; D unclear. This CDR3 comprises 12 residues. With 4 bases removed from V and 5 bases from J, the gap between germline ends came to 8 bases. Germline-derived CDR1 and CDR2 are LNHNV and YYDKDF (reference sequence). The CDR3 DNA reads TGTGCCACCAGCAAGAAAGGGACTGAAGCTTTCTTT. Amino acids: CATSKKGTEAFF.

This clonotype was detected many times. J is TRBJ2-5 and V is TRBV12-5; 8 bases line up with TRBD1. Germline V lookup: CDR1 LGHNT, CDR2 FRNRAP. Trimming cost V 1 base and J 4 bases; bases outside gene matches: 8. The CDR3 contains 16 residues. CDR3 amino acids: CASGLGSGQGGETQYF. The CDR3 DNA sequence: TGTGCTAGTGGTTTGGGATCCGGACAGGGTGGAGAGACCCAGTACTTC.

V and J are TRBV15 and TRBJ1-5; D not resolved. The CDR3 is 15 amino acids. Per the germline V gene, CDR1 is LNHNV and CDR2 is YYDKDF (reference sequence). Between the trimmed V and J ends, which lost 3 bases and 4 bases, there was a span of 13 bases. The CDR3 loop is CATSREDRGNQPQHF. The CDR3 DNA sequence: TGTGCCACCAGCAGGGAGGACCGAGGGAATCAGCCCCAGCATTTT.